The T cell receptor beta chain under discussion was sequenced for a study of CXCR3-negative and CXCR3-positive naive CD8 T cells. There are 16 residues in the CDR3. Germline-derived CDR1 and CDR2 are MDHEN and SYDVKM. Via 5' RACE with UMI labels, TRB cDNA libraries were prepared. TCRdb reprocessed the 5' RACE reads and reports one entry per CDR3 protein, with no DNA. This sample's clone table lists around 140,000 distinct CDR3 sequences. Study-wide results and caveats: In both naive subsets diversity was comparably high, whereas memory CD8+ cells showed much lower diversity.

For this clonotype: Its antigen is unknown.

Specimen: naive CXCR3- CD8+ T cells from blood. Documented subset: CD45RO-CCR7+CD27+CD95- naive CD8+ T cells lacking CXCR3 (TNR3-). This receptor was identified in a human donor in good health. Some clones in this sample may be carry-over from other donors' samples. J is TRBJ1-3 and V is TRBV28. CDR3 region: CASRALAGGSGNTIYF.